This T cell receptor beta chain is drawn from a study of cytomegalovirus exposure and HLA in healthy donors. Looking at the study overall: The 95 to 150 validation repertoires were produced on the same platform as the 550 to 750 repertoires of the first cohort. This was reported in a later analysis.

TCRdb's table, derived via immunoSEQ multiplex PCR, lists solely in-frame clones and lacks some. The sample lists 120,000 or so clones; around 87% were seen once. The study's findings and limits: A classifier reportedly called cytomegalovirus status with high sensitivity and specificity. The study designated 150 or so TCR beta chains cytomegalovirus-associated.

Details on this clone: The antigen is unknown.

Source material: PBMCs. This TCR came from a woman aged 25 to 39 in good health and CMV-seropositive.

This chain's CDR3 is CASSPVQGRDTQYF. CDR3 sequence (DNA): TGTGCCAGCTCACCAGTACAGGGAAGGGATACGCAGTATTTT. The V and J genes are TRBV18 and TRBJ2-3; D is possibly TRBD1 (6 bases). This CDR3 contains 14 residues. The germline gives CDR1 KGHSH, CDR2 LQKENI. Trimming removed 2 bases from V and 6 bases from J, with 12 bases in between. The entire variable domain, with the rest obtained from reference TRBV18 and TRBJ2-3, is as follows: NAGVMQNPRHLVRRRGQEARLRCSPMKGHSHVYWYRQLPEEGLKFMVYLQKENIIDESGMPKERFSAEFPKEGPSILRIQQVVRGDSAAYFCASSPVQGRDTQYFGPGTRLTVL.